The entry that follows covers one T cell receptor beta chain sequence. The antigen is undetermined. At least 7 million PBMCs were isolated per sample. CDR1 and CDR2 from the germline V gene are MNHEY and SVGEGT. The CDR3 is made up of 17 amino acids. Trimming cost V 7 bases and J 1 base; bases outside gene matches: 12. The record originates from a study of blood T cells in healthy people across ages. General study results and limits: Unsorted PBMCs ruled out conclusive naive versus antigen-experienced comparison.

Combining a sample-barcoded 5' primer with a J-beta primer mix, a second PCR ran for about 7 to 11 cycles. TCRdb re-called the 5' RACE reads with MiXCR, one entry per CDR3 protein. The sample contains approximately 700,000 distinct CDR3 sequences, 32% of which appear only once. The sample comprised blood. This sequence originates from a woman older than 75 in good health. The gene calls are TRBV6-2 or TRBV6-3 and TRBJ2-2; TRBD1 matches at 7 bases. CDR3 residues: CASIYQKGTVNTGELFF. CDR3 DNA: TGTGCCAGCATCTACCAGAAGGGGACAGTGAACACCGGGGAGCTGTTTTTT.